Presented here are 9 T cell receptor beta chains from one specimen sequenced in a study of blood T cell repertoires in COVID-19. Only in-frame clones appear in the TCRdb table, and some are missing; sequencing was by immunoSEQ multiplex PCR. Among around 46,000 clones listed, more than 85% were seen once. Sequenced material: peripheral blood. These receptors all come from a man in his forties with active COVID-19.

The chain couples TRBV5-6 to TRBJ1-2, with TRBD1 as a possible D gene (6 bases). The length of the CDR3 is 13 residues. The germline V and J ends were trimmed by 0 bases and 8 bases, with 11 bases remaining between them. Germline values: CDR1 SGHDT, CDR2 YYEEEE. DNA of the CDR3: TGTGCCAGCAGCTTGGACAGGGCGCAAGGCTACACCTTC. Translating it yields CASSLDRAQGYTF.

This chain uses TRBV5-1 with TRBJ2-7; 7 positions match TRBD1. CDR3 length: 14 amino acids. V dropped 0 bases and J dropped 3; count of bases not matched to a gene: 3. Germline loops: CDR1 SGHRS, CDR2 YFSETQ. The CDR3 bases are TGCGCCAGCAGCTTGGTGGGACAGATCTACGAGCAGTACTTC. It codes for CASSLVGQIYEQYF.

CDR3 loop: CSVREDAQETQYF. Here the CDR3 DNA reads TGCAGCGTTCGGGAGGATGCCCAAGAGACCCAGTACTTC. This chain links TRBV29-1 with TRBJ2-5, with 7 bases lining up with TRBD2. V trimming: 5 bases; J trimming: 1 base; junction bases outside the gene matches: 4. This CDR3 contains 13 residues. Germline CDR1 is SQVTM and CDR2 is ANQGSEA.

This chain connects TRBV6-5 to TRBJ2-1; 8 bases map to TRBD2. The CDR3 has 14 amino acids. Germline V CDR1 and CDR2: MNHEY, SVGAGI. Trimming removed 6 bases from V and 5 bases from J; junction bases left unmatched: 6. The DNA for the CDR3 is TGTGCCAGCAGGCTGACTAGCGCCAACAATGAGCAGTTCTTC. Translation gives CASRLTSANNEQFF.

The chain uses TRBV5-1 and TRBJ2-4; TRBD2 is a possible D gene (5 bases). Germline V gene sequence: CDR1 SGHRS, CDR2 YFSETQ. V was trimmed by 1 base and J by 3 bases, leaving 11 bases between them. The CDR3 extends over 15 amino acids. The CDR3 reads CASSLTGNDKNIQYF. DNA of the CDR3: TGCGCCAGCAGCTTGACCGGGAACGACAAAAACATTCAGTACTTC. The full variable domain, with the rest looked up from reference TRBV5-1 and TRBJ2-4, is KAGVTQTPRYLIKTRGQQVTLSCSPISGHRSVSWYQQTPGQGLQFLFEYFSETQRNKGNFPGRFSGRQFSNSRSEMNVSTLELGDSALYLCASSLTGNDKNIQYFGAGTRLSVL.

The V gene is TRBV5-1, the J gene TRBJ1-4; D not certain. With 5 bases removed from V and 2 bases from J, the gap between germline ends came to 10 bases. The CDR3 covers 14 residues. The germline CDR1 and CDR2 sequences are SGHRS and YFSETQ. The CDR3 sequence: CASRDTGTNEKLFF. CDR3 DNA sequence: TGCGCCAGCAGAGACACTGGGACTAATGAAAAACTGTTTTTT.

This chain uses TRBV28 with TRBJ1-5; the D gene is possibly TRBD1 (5 bases). The CDR3 is 14 residues long. V was shortened by 5 bases and J by 5 bases, with 13 bases between the two germline ends. Germline V gene data show CDR1 as MDHEN and CDR2 as SYDVKM. CDR3 region: CASSSRVGDQPQHF. Written as DNA, the CDR3 is TGTGCCAGCAGTAGCAGGGTAGGGGATCAGCCCCAGCATTTT.

The chain is built from TRBV6-5 and TRBJ2-7; 9 bases are shared with TRBD2. This CDR3 is built from 14 residues. V was clipped by 7 bases and J by 2 bases; unmatched bases: 6. Germline lookup yields CDR1 MNHEY and CDR2 SVGAGI. CDR3 amino acids: CASIGLARPYEQYF. CDR3 bases: TGTGCCAGCATCGGACTAGCGAGGCCCTACGAGCAGTACTTC.

The genes are TRBV5-1 and TRBJ2-7; perhaps TRBD2 as D (5 bases). Germline V gives CDR1 SGHRS, CDR2 YFSETQ. This CDR3 comprises 14 residues. Deletions cut 4 bases from V and 2 bases from J, with 13 bases between. In DNA, the CDR3 is TGCGCCAGCAGCCTACGGACTCCCCCCTACGAGCAGTACTTC. Translated, it gives CASSLRTPPYEQYF. Full variable domain (missing parts from reference TRBV5-1 and TRBJ2-7): KAGVTQTPRYLIKTRGQQVTLSCSPISGHRSVSWYQQTPGQGLQFLFEYFSETQRNKGNFPGRFSGRQFSNSRSEMNVSTLELGDSALYLCASSLRTPPYEQYFGPGTRLTVT.